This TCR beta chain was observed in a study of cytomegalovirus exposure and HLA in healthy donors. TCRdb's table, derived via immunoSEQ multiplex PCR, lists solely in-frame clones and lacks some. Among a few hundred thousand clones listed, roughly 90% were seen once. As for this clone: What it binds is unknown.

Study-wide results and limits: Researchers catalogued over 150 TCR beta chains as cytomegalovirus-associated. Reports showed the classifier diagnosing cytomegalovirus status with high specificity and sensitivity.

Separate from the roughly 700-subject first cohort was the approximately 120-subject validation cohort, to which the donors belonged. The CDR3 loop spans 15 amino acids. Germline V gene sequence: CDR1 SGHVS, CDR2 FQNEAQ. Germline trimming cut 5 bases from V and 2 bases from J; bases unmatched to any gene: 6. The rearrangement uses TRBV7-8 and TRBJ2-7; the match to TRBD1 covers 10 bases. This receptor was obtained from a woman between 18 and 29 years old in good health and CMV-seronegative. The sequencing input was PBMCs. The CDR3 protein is CASSHKTGGAYEQYF. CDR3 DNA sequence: TGTGCCAGCAGCCACAAGACAGGGGGCGCCTACGAGCAGTACTTC.